A single sample gave rise to the 24 T cell receptor beta chains below, sequenced in a study of blood T cell repertoires in COVID-19. Measured with immunoSEQ multiplex PCR; TCRdb has only the in-frame clones, and not every one. Here the sample spans about 140,000 clones, about four fifths being singletons. The sequencing sample was made of peripheral blood. All receptors come from a man in his thirties or forties with COVID-19, enrolled during active disease.

This clone was detected ten times or more. The chain employs TRBV30 and TRBJ1-1, with D possibly matching TRBD1 (5 bases). Germline CDR1 reads GTSNPN; CDR2 reads SVGIG (reference sequence). The CDR3 consists of 11 residues. DNA of the CDR3: TGTGTCACGGGGGGTAACACTGAAGCTTTCTTT. Its protein product is CVTGGNTEAFF.

The DNA of the CDR3 is TGTGCCAGCAAGGACTCATCCTACAATGAGCAGTTCTTC. This gives the protein CASKDSSYNEQFF. This rearrangement joins TRBV2 to TRBJ2-1; tentatively, D is TRBD2 (5 bases). Trimming took off 7 bases at V and 1 base at J, with 8 bases between the two ends. The CDR3 is 13 residues long. Germline CDR1 is SNHLY and CDR2 is FYNNEI.

The chain employs TRBV5-6 and TRBJ2-1, with 10 bases that match TRBD2. The trim removed 0 bases at V and 6 bases at J, leaving 6 bases unmatched. The CDR3 spans 16 residues. CDR1 is SGHDT and CDR2 is YYEEEE in the germline V gene. Here the CDR3 reads CASSLVGTSDLNEQFF. In DNA, the CDR3 is TGTGCCAGCAGCTTGGTCGGGACTAGCGACCTCAATGAGCAGTTCTTC.

The chain links TRBV30 to TRBJ2-1, with 7 bases aligning to TRBD2. CDR3 length: 14 amino acids. The V gene end was trimmed by 5 bases and the J gene end by 8 bases; junction bases not matched to a gene: 12. Germline CDR1 reads GTSNPN; CDR2 reads SVGIG (reference sequence). CDR3 sequence: CAWGGGVRVDEQFF. The CDR3, as DNA: TGTGCCTGGGGCGGGGGAGTCAGAGTTGATGAGCAGTTCTTC.

The chain joins TRBV5-1 to TRBJ2-3; the D is unclear. Germline V CDR1 and CDR2: SGHRS, YFSETQ. V shed 1 base and J shed 2 bases, with 8 bases lying between them. The CDR3 extends over 14 amino acids. The chain's CDR3 is CASSLPRITDTQYF. Written as DNA, the CDR3 is TGCGCCAGCAGCTTGCCGAGGATCACAGATACGCAGTATTTT.

The rearrangement uses TRBV24-1 and TRBJ2-1; TRBD1 might be the D (6 bases). V was pared by 9 bases and J by 2 bases, with 10 bases between. Germline CDR1 is KGHDR and CDR2 is SFDVKD. CDR3 length: 13 amino acids. CDR3 in amino acids: CATDRDTYNEQFF. The CDR3 DNA reads as TGTGCCACCGACCGGGACACCTACAATGAGCAGTTCTTC.

This rearrangement joins TRBV7-9 to TRBJ1-5; TRBD1 matches at 10 bases. Trimming at V came to 7 bases and at J to 2 bases, leaving 14 bases not matched to a gene. The germline CDR1 and CDR2 sequences are SEHNR and FQNEAQ (reference sequence). CDR3 size: 18 residues. DNA of the CDR3: TGTGCCAGCACCAAGGTAGGGACAGGGGAATCGGGCAATCAGCCCCAGCATTTT. Amino acids: CASTKVGTGESGNQPQHF.

The V and J genes are TRBV19 and TRBJ1-4; D not resolved. The CDR3 has 15 residues. Trimming left V 7 bases short and J 4 bases short, with 16 bases between. Germline V gives CDR1 LNHDA, CDR2 SQIVND (reference sequence). CDR3 sequence reads: CASKEAMSGNEKLFF. CDR3 sequence (DNA): TGTGCCAGTAAAGAGGCGATGTCTGGTAATGAAAAACTGTTTTTT.

V is TRBV7-3 and J is TRBJ2-1; 13 nucleotides align to TRBD2. Unmatched junction bases numbered 8, after V lost 6 bases and J lost 6 bases. The germline CDR1 and CDR2 sequences are SGHTA and FQGTGA. The CDR3 is 16 amino acids. The CDR3 is CASSSRTSGRFNEQFF. In DNA form, the CDR3 reads TGTGCCAGCAGTTCAAGGACTAGCGGGAGATTCAATGAGCAGTTCTTC.

This sequence joins TRBV7-2 and TRBJ2-3; weak D call: TRBD2 (6 bases). Germline CDR1 is SGHTA and CDR2 is FQGNSA. The CDR3 loop spans 15 amino acids. The V gene lost 5 bases and the J gene lost 1 base, with 13 bases spanning the gap. CDR3 amino acids: CASSPSGRGTDTQYF. For the CDR3, the DNA is TGTGCCAGCAGCCCCAGCGGGCGGGGCACAGATACGCAGTATTTT.

This clone appeared once. Other DNA variants within this sample encode the same CDR3. The chain employs TRBV27 and TRBJ1-1; D unresolved. V dropped 2 bases and J dropped 0 bases, with 7 bases sitting between them. Germline V gene sequence: CDR1 MNHEY, CDR2 SMNVEV (reference sequence). The CDR3 extends over 14 amino acids. The CDR3 DNA is TGTGCCAGCAGTTTAGAGGGAATGAACACTGAAGCTTTCTTT. It is translated as CASSLEGMNTEAFF.

CDR3 region: CASNRDQETQYF. DNA for the CDR3: TGTGCCAGCAACAGGGACCAAGAGACCCAGTACTTC. This rearrangement joins TRBV2 to TRBJ2-5; a weak D match, TRBD1 (6 bases). The CDR3 loop spans 12 amino acids. V lost 7 bases and J lost 0, with 6 bases in between. The germline gives CDR1 SNHLY, CDR2 FYNNEI.

With respect to this clone: Other nucleotide sequences from this sample produce the same CDR3. This rearrangement joins TRBV9 to TRBJ2-3; TRBD2 might be the D (5 bases). From germline, CDR1 is SGDLS and CDR2 YYNGEE. This CDR3 contains 15 residues. Trimming left V 0 bases short and J 2 bases short, with 10 bases between. The CDR3 bases are TGTGCCAGCAGCGTAGCCGGAGCGGACACAGATACGCAGTATTTT. It translates to CASSVAGADTDTQYF.

This chain uses TRBV24-1 with TRBJ1-4; possible D gene TRBD1, 5 bases. V was trimmed by 3 bases and J by 11 bases, leaving 15 bases between them. This CDR3 has 14 residues. From germline, CDR1 is KGHDR and CDR2 SFDVKD. CDR3 residues: CATSDQNPGGKLFF. DNA for the CDR3: TGTGCCACCAGTGATCAAAACCCCGGGGGGAAACTGTTTTTT.

The genes are TRBV19 and TRBJ1-5; D call uncertain. Trimming pared 0 bases from V and 7 bases from J, leaving 16 bases between. The CDR3 covers 16 residues. Germline V gene lookup returns CDR1 LNHDA and CDR2 SQIVND (reference sequence). This CDR3 is CASSIDGRGEGQPQHF. CDR3 DNA: TGTGCCAGTAGTATAGATGGTCGTGGGGAGGGCCAGCCCCAGCATTTT.

V is TRBV19 and J is TRBJ1-5; TRBD1 matches 9 bases. Germline lookup yields CDR1 LNHDA and CDR2 SQIVND (reference sequence). The V gene end was trimmed by 4 bases and the J gene end by 1 base; junction bases not matched to a gene: 2. The CDR3 has 15 amino acids. The CDR3 DNA is TGTGCCAGTAGTACAGGGACAGGGAGCAATCAGCCCCAGCATTTT. Residues: CASSTGTGSNQPQHF.

The V call is TRBV11-3, the J call TRBJ2-7, with D hard to call. The CDR3 consists of 12 residues. CDR1 is SGHNT and CDR2 is YENEEA in the germline V gene. V was shortened by 1 base and J by 7 bases, with 8 bases between the two germline ends. The chain's CDR3 is CASSLGSREQYF. CDR3 in DNA: TGTGCCAGCAGCTTAGGGAGTAGGGAGCAGTACTTC.

V and J are TRBV19 and TRBJ1-3, with D perhaps matching TRBD1 (5 bases). The CDR3 consists of 13 residues. Germline CDR1 reads LNHDA; CDR2 reads SQIVND (reference sequence). Trimming stripped 5 bases from V and 4 bases from J, with 9 bases between. Written as DNA, the CDR3 is TGTGCCAGTAGTGCTGACAGAGGAAACACCATATATTTT. Translating it yields CASSADRGNTIYF.

The rearrangement joins TRBV6-6 to TRBJ2-7; the D gene is possibly TRBD1 (6 bases). V was trimmed by 4 bases and J by 5 bases, leaving 18 bases between them. The length of the CDR3 is 15 residues. In germline, CDR1 is MNHNY, CDR2 SVGAGI (reference sequence). DNA for the CDR3: TGTGCCAGCAGTTCGACGATACAGGGACCCCACGAGCAGTACTTC. It yields the protein CASSSTIQGPHEQYF.

The count of this clone is one. The rearrangement joins TRBV5-1 to TRBJ2-7, with 12 bases fitting TRBD2. In germline, CDR1 is SGHRS, CDR2 YFSETQ. J lost 4 bases, V lost 0 bases, and 2 bases had no gene match. The CDR3 has 15 amino acids. CDR3 nucleotides: TGCGCCAGCAGCTTGGCGACTAGCGGGGGATACGAGCAGTACTTC. Amino acids: CASSLATSGGYEQYF.

V and J are TRBV6-5 and TRBJ2-5; perhaps TRBD1 as D (6 bases). With 6 bases removed from V and 1 base from J, the gap between germline ends came to 9 bases. This CDR3 is 13 amino acids long. Per germline, CDR1 MNHEY and CDR2 SVGAGI. Written as DNA, the CDR3 is TGTGCCAGCAGAAAACAGGGCCAAGAGACCCAGTACTTC. Encoded protein: CASRKQGQETQYF.

The V and J genes are TRBV19 and TRBJ2-7; 12 nucleotides line up with TRBD2. V was clipped by 7 bases and J by 7 bases; unmatched bases: 14. Germline values: CDR1 LNHDA, CDR2 SQIVND (reference sequence). This CDR3 has 16 amino acids. The CDR3 sequence: CASTPTPSGRAGEQYF. The DNA for the CDR3 is TGTGCCAGTACCCCAACTCCTAGCGGGAGGGCGGGAGAGCAGTACTTC.

V and J are TRBV27 and TRBJ2-7, with 14 bases aligning to TRBD2. Per the germline V gene, CDR1 is MNHEY and CDR2 is SMNVEV (reference sequence). This CDR3 has 15 amino acids. After removal of 5 bases from V and 3 bases from J, the junction contained 3 bases not matched to a gene. The CDR3 is CASSPGTSGSYEQYF. CDR3 nucleotides: TGTGCCAGCAGTCCCGGGACTAGCGGGAGCTACGAGCAGTACTTC.

The chain links TRBV10-3 to TRBJ2-2; 8 bases line up with TRBD1. Trimming took 2 bases from V and 3 from J; bases not matched to a gene: 5. The CDR3 sequence is 16 residues long. Germline V gene sequence: CDR1 ENHRY, CDR2 SYGVKD. CDR3 amino acids: CAISEPRTGYTGELFF. CDR3 DNA: TGTGCCATCAGTGAGCCTAGGACAGGGTACACCGGGGAGCTGTTTTTT.